The next 31 T cell receptor beta chains were all read from a single sample in a study of Graves' ophthalmopathy and Graves' hyperthyroidism. Amplified TCR beta CDR3 regions were obtained using RNA transcripts as template. Second-round multiplex PCR followed a first-round RT-PCR using HTBI primers. One entry per CDR3 protein, called by TCRdb with MiXCR from the multiplex PCR reads. This repertoire shows 200,000 to 250,000 distinct CDR3 sequences, under 25% found once; its top ten account for around 45%. The specimen was peripheral blood. These receptors all come from a woman aged 45-60 years with Graves' ophthalmopathy.

This clonotype showed up many times. The rearrangement links TRBV3-1 to TRBJ2-5; D is unclear. The CDR3 runs to 13 residues. Trimming shortened V by 1 base and J by 5 bases, and 8 bases separated the two germline ends. CDR1 is LGHDT and CDR2 is YNNKEL in the germline V gene (reference sequence). CDR3: CASSQVPDETQYF. Written as DNA, the CDR3 is TGTGCCAGCAGCCAAGTCCCGGACGAGACCCAGTACTTC.

This clonotype has a count of ten or more. The CDR3 region is CASSYRQGNTGELFF. For the CDR3, the DNA is TGTGCCAGCAGTTACAGGCAGGGGAACACCGGGGAGCTGTTTTTT. The chain joins TRBV6-5 to TRBJ2-2; the D gene is possibly TRBD1 (5 bases). Germline assignment: CDR1 MNHEY and CDR2 SVGAGI. The V end was cut by 2 bases, the J end by 1 base, with 8 bases between. The CDR3 runs 15 residues.

This clonotype was seen a few times. V and J are TRBV24-1 and TRBJ2-4; D not resolved. Per the germline V gene, CDR1 is KGHDR and CDR2 is SFDVKD. The V end was cut by 0 bases, the J end by 10 bases, with 12 bases between. There are 14 residues in the CDR3. CDR3 loop: CATSDLQSPHIQYF. As DNA, the CDR3 is TGTGCCACCAGTGATTTGCAAAGTCCTCATATTCAGTACTTC.

This clonotype occurred many times. V and J are TRBV10-1 and TRBJ2-5; 9 nucleotides align to TRBD1. V lost 3 bases and J lost 5; bases outside the gene matches: 10. The CDR3 is 16 residues long. Germline values: CDR1 WNHNN, CDR2 SYGVQD (reference sequence). The chain's CDR3 is CASSDKQGARRETQYF. The CDR3 coding sequence is TGCGCCAGCAGTGATAAACAGGGGGCGCGTCGGGAGACCCAGTACTTC.

A word on this clonotype: This may come from a read error, since a much larger clone is one base off. The J gene is TRBJ2-7, the V gene TRBV6-1, with 8 nucleotides matching TRBD1. V lost 1 base to trimming and J lost 3 bases; unmatched junction nucleotides: 2. From germline, CDR1 is MNHNS and CDR2 SASEGT. CDR3 size: 14 residues. CDR3: CASSEGTGFYEQYF. As DNA, the CDR3 is TGTGCCAGCAGTGAAGGGACAGGGTTCTACGAGCAGTACTTC.

This clonotype was detected ten times or more. The chain joins TRBV12-3 or TRBV12-4 to TRBJ2-7; no clear D gene. The CDR3 length is 14 residues. V was trimmed by 2 bases and J by 0 bases, leaving 8 bases between them. The CDR3 loop is CASSLWGSSYEQYF. CDR3 in DNA: TGTGCCAGCAGTTTATGGGGAAGCTCCTACGAGCAGTACTTC.

Turning to this clonotype: One junction end disagrees with the germline gene, perhaps due to a read error. This chain uses TRBV6-9 with TRBJ2-4; D is possibly TRBD1 or TRBD2 (5 bases each). The CDR3 covers 13 residues. Per germline, CDR1 MNHGY and CDR2 SVAAGI. CDR3 sequence reads: CAGSDSGDNIQYF. The CDR3 DNA is TGTGCCGGCAGTGATTCCGGGGACAACATTCAGTACTTC.

This clonotype was seen at least ten times. The rearrangement links TRBV25-1 to TRBJ1-1, with D tentatively TRBD1 (5 bases). V lost 3 bases, J lost 0 bases, and 8 bases lay in between. The CDR3 totals 14 residues. The germline V gene has CDR1 MGHDK and CDR2 SYGVNS. CDR3 bases: TGTGCCAGCAGTGAGCGGGGGATGAACACTGAAGCTTTCTTT. Protein: CASSERGMNTEAFF.

This clonotype was seen at least ten times. The chain is built from TRBV19 and TRBJ1-6; the D is unclear. The ends were cut back, 3 bases at V and 0 bases at J, with 9 bases in the middle. The CDR3 has 16 amino acids. Germline CDR1 is LNHDA and CDR2 is SQIVND (reference sequence). CDR3 region: CASSISGSSYNSPLHF. In nucleotides, the CDR3 is TGTGCCAGTAGTATCTCCGGGAGCTCCTATAATTCACCCCTCCACTTT.

The chain has TRBV28 and TRBJ2-5, with 7 bases that match TRBD2. CDR1 and CDR2 from the germline V gene are MDHEN and SYDVKM. Trimming at V came to 4 bases and at J to 2 bases, leaving 10 bases not matched to a gene. CDR3 length: 16 residues. For the CDR3, the DNA is TGTGCCAGCAGTTCCTCCCTTCCCGGGGGGCAAGAGACCCAGTACTTC. It codes for CASSSSLPGGQETQYF.

The table lists this clonotype with many counts. The chain is built from TRBV4-2 and TRBJ2-1; 14 positions agree with TRBD2. The trim removed 4 bases at V and 12 bases at J, leaving 5 bases unmatched. CDR3 length: 14 amino acids. CDR1 is LGHNA, CDR2 YNFKEQ, per germline. For the CDR3, the DNA is TGTGCCAGCAGCCCGGGACTAGCGGGAGAGTGGCAGTTCTTC. It encodes CASSPGLAGEWQFF.

The V gene is TRBV5-1, the J gene TRBJ1-2; D gene unclear. Germline CDR1 reads SGHRS; CDR2 reads YFSETQ. V gave up 0 bases and J gave up 0 bases, with 9 bases separating them. This CDR3 has 15 amino acids. CDR3 sequence reads: CASSLAQATNYGYTF. The CDR3 DNA is TGCGCCAGCAGCTTGGCGCAGGCCACTAACTATGGCTACACCTTC. Filled out from reference TRBV5-1 and TRBJ1-2, the complete variable domain reads KAGVTQTPRYLIKTRGQQVTLSCSPISGHRSVSWYQQTPGQGLQFLFEYFSETQRNKGNFPGRFSGRQFSNSRSEMNVSTLELGDSALYLCASSLAQATNYGYTFGSGTRLTVV.

This clonotype was seen many times. The chain combines TRBV30 with TRBJ2-2; 9 bases are shared with TRBD1. Germline CDR1 reads GTSNPN; CDR2 reads SVGIG (reference sequence). The CDR3 sequence is 15 residues long. J gave up 7 bases and V 2 bases, and 8 bases lay outside the gene matches. CDR3 protein: CAWSPGTGLFGELFF. The CDR3 coding sequence is TGTGCCTGGAGTCCCGGGACAGGGTTATTCGGGGAGCTGTTTTTT. The variable domain in full, with the rest retrieved from reference TRBV30 and TRBJ2-2, is SQTIHQWPATLVQPVGSPLSLECTVEGTSNPNLYWYRQAAGRGLQLLFYSVGIGQISSEVPQNLSASRPQDRQFILSSKKLLLSDSGFYLCAWSPGTGLFGELFFGEGSRLTVL.

This chain connects TRBV5-1 to TRBJ1-2, with 8 bases that match TRBD1. CDR1 is SGHRS, CDR2 YFSETQ, per germline. The CDR3 covers 16 residues. J lost 4 bases, V lost 0 bases, and 8 bases had no gene match. CDR3 amino acids: CASSLGSGGAVYGYTF. The CDR3 DNA sequence: TGCGCCAGCAGCTTGGGATCAGGGGGCGCCGTCTATGGCTACACCTTC.

The chain recombines TRBV7-3 with TRBJ2-5, with D unclear. Trimming pared 4 bases from V and 1 base from J, leaving 13 bases between. This CDR3 contains 15 residues. Germline CDR1 SGHTA, CDR2 FQGTGA. The chain's CDR3 is CASSSMGTLQETQYF. Written as DNA, the CDR3 is TGTGCCAGCAGCTCGATGGGAACCCTCCAAGAGACCCAGTACTTC.

At least ten counts were recorded for this clonotype. CDR3 in amino acids: CASSERGQVSYEQYF. As DNA, the CDR3 is TGTGCCAGCAGTGAGCGGGGCCAGGTCTCCTACGAGCAGTACTTC. The chain recombines TRBV6-1 with TRBJ2-7; the D gene is possibly TRBD2 (6 bases). This CDR3 spans 15 amino acids. CDR1 and CDR2 (germline): MNHNS, SASEGT. The V gene lost 3 bases and the J gene lost 0 bases, with 12 bases spanning the gap.

This clonotype has a count of ten or more. CDR3 protein: CASSSPLRADYSNQPQHF. The CDR3 nucleotides are TGTGCCAGCAGTTCGCCACTCAGGGCAGATTATAGCAATCAGCCCCAGCATTTT. V is TRBV6-5 and J is TRBJ1-5; TRBD1 is a possible D gene (5 bases). Looked up from germline, CDR1 is MNHEY and CDR2 is SVGAGI. The CDR3 runs 18 residues. Between the trimmed V and J ends, which lost 4 bases and 0 bases, there was a span of 19 bases.

This clonotype was detected many times. The genes are TRBV14 and TRBJ2-7, with a weak D call TRBD1 (6 bases). Between the trimmed V and J ends, which lost 0 bases and 3 bases, there was a span of 9 bases. Per germline, CDR1 SGHDN and CDR2 FVKESK. The CDR3 totals 14 residues. The CDR3 bases are TGTGCCAGCAGCCAAGAACAGGGTTACTACGAGCAGTACTTC. Encoded protein: CASSQEQGYYEQYF.

This clonotype was recorded only once. V gene TRBV2 combines with J gene TRBJ2-7; TRBD2 matches at 9 bases. Germline V lookup: CDR1 SNHLY, CDR2 FYNNEI. The CDR3 totals 15 residues. Trimming cost V 4 bases and J 1 base; bases outside gene matches: 5. The CDR3 loop is CASSGTGLASYEQYF. CDR3 DNA: TGTGCCAGCAGTGGGACTGGACTAGCGTCCTACGAGCAGTACTTC.

In this sample, this clonotype turned up many times. A much larger clone differs by one base, so this may be a read error. This chain links TRBV6-1 with TRBJ2-5; no firm D call. Looked up from germline, CDR1 is MNHNS and CDR2 is SASEGT. Trimming removed 5 bases from V and 0 bases from J, with 10 bases in between. CDR3 length: 14 amino acids. As DNA, the CDR3 is TGTGCCAGCAGTCCCGGCACCTACCAAGAGACCCAGTACTTC. Translating gives CASSPGTYQETQYF.

The rearrangement links TRBV12-3 or TRBV12-4 to TRBJ1-5; TRBD1 aligns across 7 bases. This CDR3 is 15 amino acids long. V was pared by 1 base and J by 9 bases, with 9 bases of the junction left unmatched. CDR3 residues: CASSLGDREPGPQHF. The CDR3 region has the DNA TGTGCCAGCAGTTTAGGTGACAGGGAGCCAGGGCCCCAGCATTTT.

The V and J genes are TRBV12-3 or TRBV12-4 and TRBJ2-2, with 7 bases identical to TRBD1. CDR3 size: 15 residues. The V gene end was trimmed by 4 bases and the J gene end by 7 bases; junction bases not matched to a gene: 9. The CDR3 DNA reads as TGTGCCAGCAGTTGGGACAGTACTTGGGGCGGGGAGCTGTTTTTT. It codes for CASSWDSTWGGELFF.

Ten or more counts support this clonotype. This sequence joins TRBV6-4 and TRBJ2-7; tentative D call: TRBD2 (7 bases). V lost 4 bases and J lost 0, with 13 bases in between. This CDR3 region has 15 residues. CDR1 and CDR2 from the germline V gene are MRHNA and SNTAGT. The CDR3 protein is CASSVEGGGSYEQYF. Written as DNA, the CDR3 is TGTGCCAGCAGTGTTGAGGGAGGGGGCTCCTACGAGCAGTACTTC.

The V call is TRBV7-8, the J call TRBJ1-3; no clear D. V lost 0 bases and J 1 base, leaving 7 bases between the germline ends. The CDR3 has 15 amino acids. Per the germline V gene, CDR1 is SGHVS and CDR2 is FQNEAQ. CDR3 in DNA: TGTGCCAGCAGCTTAGCATGGGTGTCTGGAAACACCATATATTTT. The encoded protein is CASSLAWVSGNTIYF.

This clonotype was observed many times. The chain has TRBV20-1 and TRBJ1-2; 8 positions match TRBD1. V lost 5 bases to trimming and J lost 5 bases; unmatched junction nucleotides: 4. The CDR3 is 12 residues long. Germline CDR1 is DFQATT and CDR2 is SNEGSKA (reference sequence). This CDR3 is CSAQDRGYGYTF. Here the CDR3 DNA reads TGCAGTGCTCAAGACAGGGGTTATGGCTACACCTTC.

This clonotype was detected a few times. The chain couples TRBV7-2 to TRBJ2-7; the D call may be TRBD1 or TRBD2 (5 bases each). Germline V gene sequence: CDR1 SGHTA, CDR2 FQGNSA. With 2 bases removed from V and 8 bases from J, the gap between germline ends came to 13 bases. The CDR3 loop spans 13 amino acids. Here the CDR3 DNA reads TGTGCCAGCAGCTTATCGGGGCCGGGGAAGCAGTACTTC. Translated, it gives CASSLSGPGKQYF.

The sample holds a few counts of this clonotype. It may be a read error: a sequence one base away is much more abundant. J is TRBJ2-5 and V is TRBV28, with D tentatively TRBD1 (6 bases). CDR1 is MDHEN and CDR2 is SYDVKM in the germline V gene. This CDR3 is 15 amino acids long. The CDR3 DNA sequence: TGTGCCAGCAGGACCAGGGGCGCGTACCAAGAGGCCCAGTACTTC. This sequence encodes CASRTRGAYQEAQYF. Based on the CDR3 plus reference TRBV28 and TRBJ2-5, the full variable domain is DVKVTQSSRYLVKRTGEKVFLECVQDMDHENMFWYRQDPGLGLRLIYFSYDVKMKEKGDIPEGYSVSREKKERFSLILESASTNQTSMYLCASRTRGAYQEAQYFGPGTRLLVL.

This clonotype came up many times. The chain couples TRBV7-9 to TRBJ2-4; D might be TRBD2 (6 bases). V lost 5 bases and J lost 9, with 14 bases in between. The CDR3 length is 13 residues. The germline V gene encodes CDR1 SEHNR and CDR2 FQNEAQ (reference sequence). The CDR3, as DNA: TGTGCCAGCAGCCCCCCGCGGGGCATCATTCAGTACTTC. This codes for CASSPPRGIIQYF.

Ten or more counts support this clonotype. The genes are TRBV7-8 and TRBJ2-7; D call uncertain. The CDR3 length is 12 residues. Germline V gene sequence: CDR1 SGHVS, CDR2 FQNEAQ. V lost 4 bases and J 2 bases, leaving 6 bases between the germline ends. CDR3 protein: CASSSKTYEQYF. CDR3 sequence (DNA): TGTGCCAGCAGCTCGAAAACCTACGAGCAGTACTTC.

This clonotype has at least ten counts. This sequence joins TRBV24-1 and TRBJ2-5; D is undetermined. V shed 4 bases and J shed 3 bases, with 14 bases lying between them. The CDR3 consists of 15 residues. Germline V gene sequence: CDR1 KGHDR, CDR2 SFDVKD. The CDR3: CATSDHHKAEETQYF. CDR3 sequence (DNA): TGTGCCACCAGTGACCACCACAAGGCGGAAGAGACCCAGTACTTC.

The rearrangement uses TRBV30 and TRBJ2-6; D remains unclear. V lost 4 bases and J 2 bases, leaving 6 bases between the germline ends. The length of the CDR3 is 13 residues. CDR1 GTSNPN and CDR2 SVGIG come from the germline V gene (reference sequence). The CDR3 DNA follows: TGTGCCTGGAATGCGGCTGGGGCCAACGTCCTGACTTTC. Translating gives CAWNAAGANVLTF. Full variable domain (missing parts from reference TRBV30 and TRBJ2-6): SQTIHQWPATLVQPVGSPLSLECTVEGTSNPNLYWYRQAAGRGLQLLFYSVGIGQISSEVPQNLSASRPQDRQFILSSKKLLLSDSGFYLCAWNAAGANVLTFGAGSRLTVL.